This T cell receptor beta chain was sequenced during a study of T-cell reconstitution after alpha-beta-depleted transplantation in children. This clonotype was seen ten or more times. In germline, CDR1 is MNHEY, CDR2 SMNVEV (reference sequence). The germline V and J ends were trimmed by 3 bases and 12 bases, with 12 bases remaining between them. CDR3 length: 12 amino acids. TCRbeta library construction was performed incorporating unique molecular identifiers. TCRdb reprocessed the PCR reads via MiXCR and lists one record per CDR3 protein. The data contain hundreds of thousands of distinct CDR3 sequences, around 10% of them singletons.

The clonotype comes from a human donor who donated a stem cell graft to a child with acute lymphoblastic leukemia. This chain connects TRBV27 to TRBJ2-1; D could derive from TRBD1 or TRBD2 (5 bases each). This material consisted of PBMCs from the stem cell graft donor, taken from the stem cell graft. The CDR3 reads CASSLRGVGQFF. The CDR3 DNA sequence: TGTGCCAGCAGTTTGAGGGGTGTTGGGCAGTTCTTC.